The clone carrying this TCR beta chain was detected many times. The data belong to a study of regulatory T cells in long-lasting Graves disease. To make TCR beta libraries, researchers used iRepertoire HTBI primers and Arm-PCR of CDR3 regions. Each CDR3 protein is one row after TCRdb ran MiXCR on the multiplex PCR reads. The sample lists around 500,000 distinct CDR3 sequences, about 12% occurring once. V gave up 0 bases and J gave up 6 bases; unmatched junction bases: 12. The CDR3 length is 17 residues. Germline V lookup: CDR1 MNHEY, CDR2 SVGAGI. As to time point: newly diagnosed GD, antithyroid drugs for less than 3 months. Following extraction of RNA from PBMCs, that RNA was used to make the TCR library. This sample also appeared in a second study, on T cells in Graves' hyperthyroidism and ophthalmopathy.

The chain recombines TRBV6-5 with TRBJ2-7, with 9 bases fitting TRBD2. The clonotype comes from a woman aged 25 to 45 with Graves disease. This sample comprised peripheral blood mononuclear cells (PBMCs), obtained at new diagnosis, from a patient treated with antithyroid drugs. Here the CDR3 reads CASSYSGLAGQRSEQYF. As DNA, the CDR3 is TGTGCCAGCAGTTACTCCGGGCTAGCGGGACAGAGGAGCGAGCAGTACTTC.